This T cell receptor beta chain was profiled in a study of blood T cell repertoires in COVID-19. Study-level information: Whether acute or convalescent, the COVID-19 samples came from the United States, Italy and Spain. PBMCs, B-cell-depleted T cells, or T cells provided the cDNA or gDNA that made up the material.

As processed by the authors: It was from reference gene primer amplification that nucleated cell counts were estimated. Sequenced by immunoSEQ multiplex PCR; TCRdb stores in-frame clones only, minus some. V and J calls and clone size are those listed in that table; D and trimming were worked out from the DNA. This table has about 80,000 clones, approximately 88% appearing once. Trimming removed 3 bases from V and 6 bases from J, with 8 bases in between. CDR3 size: 13 residues. Germline loops: CDR1 SNHLY, CDR2 FYNNEI. The sequenced material came from peripheral blood. The receptor was isolated from a woman aged 80 or over with acute or convalescent COVID-19. This sequence joins TRBV2 and TRBJ2-2, with a possible D match to TRBD2 (5 bases). The CDR3 nucleotides are TGTGCCAGCAGTGACGAGGGCTCCGGGGAGCTGTTTTTT. It encodes CASSDEGSGELFF.